The T cell receptor (beta chain) under discussion was sequenced for a study of vaccination and CD4 T cells after COVID-19. About the research overall: A median of around 70 days (range 14 to 241) separated dose two from the taking of post-vaccine samples.

This clonotype was seen more than once but under ten times. Its specificity is not known. Sequencing of the DNA from cultured CD4+ T cells was carried out with the Oncomine TCR Beta short-read assay. TCRdb passed the PCR reads through MiXCR, listing each CDR3 protein once. The table includes some 15,000 distinct CDR3 sequences, over 30% detected once. As for treatment: approximately 9-day PBMC culture with coronavirus spike peptide pools or control peptides (ViraFEST assay). This TCR was recovered from a human donor with COVID-19. The sequencing sample was made of cultured CD4+ T cells from blood.

The CDR3 bases are TGCAGTGCGCCGTCTAGCGGGGTGGAGACCCAGTACTTC. As protein: CSAPSSGVETQYF. V gene TRBV20-1 combines with J gene TRBJ2-5; 9 positions match TRBD2. J was trimmed by 5 bases and V by 6 bases; bases with no gene match: 7. CDR1 DFQATT and CDR2 SNEGSKA come from the germline V gene (reference sequence). This CDR3 comprises 13 residues.